Listed here are 2 T cell receptor beta chains from one sample, sequenced in a study of Tregs in tolerant kidney transplant recipients. TCRdb keeps only in-frame clones here, not all; method: immunoSEQ multiplex PCR. The table has hundreds of thousands of clones, approximately 83% seen once. Source material: CD4+ T cells from blood. The source is a human donor in good health.

V and J are TRBV7-9 and TRBJ2-7; no clear D. Germline-derived CDR1 and CDR2 are SEHNR and FQNEAQ (reference sequence). The CDR3 is 15 amino acids. The ends were cut back, 4 bases at V and 2 bases at J, with 15 bases in the middle. The chain's CDR3 is CASSSPKWGPYEQYF. CDR3 DNA: TGTGCCAGCAGCTCCCCGAAGTGGGGTCCCTACGAGCAGTACTTC.

A remark on this clone: This same CDR3 is encoded by further DNA sequences in the sample. This chain links TRBV7-9 with TRBJ1-4; the D gene is possibly TRBD1 (5 bases). CDR1 is SEHNR and CDR2 is FQNEAQ in the germline V gene (reference sequence). Trimming stripped 0 bases from V and 4 bases from J, with 6 bases between. The CDR3 runs 14 residues. The CDR3 bases are TGTGCCAGCAGCTTAGCTGGGGGTAATGAAAAACTGTTTTTT. The encoded protein is CASSLAGGNEKLFF.